The rows below give T cell receptor beta chains drawn from one sample of a study of T cell changes during pregnancy in multiple sclerosis. Measured with immunoSEQ multiplex PCR; TCRdb has only the in-frame clones, and not every one. The profile shows tens of thousands of clones, 85% to 95% of them singletons. Here the sequenced sample was CD4+ T cells from peripheral blood mononuclear cells, taken in the third trimester of pregnancy. These receptors came from a female donor with multiple sclerosis, enrolled in a pregnancy study. Both conserved end residues are part of each CDR3. D genes are given only for firm matches. Size values are once, few and many counts, or a class for expanded clones, and some rows have none.

TRBV6-5	-	-	TRBJ2-1	TGTGCCAGCAGACCGGACAACCGAGAAAACAATGAGCAGTTCTTC	CASRPDNRENNEQFF
TRBV9	-	TRBD2	TRBJ2-1	TGTGCCAGCAGCGACCTAAGCGGGACCTACAATGAGCAGTTCTTC	CASSDLSGTYNEQFF
TRBV5-1	-	TRBD2	TRBJ2-5	TGCGCCAGCAGCTTGTATAGCGGGAAGACAGAGACCCAGTACTTC	CASSLYSGKTETQYF
TRBV28	-	TRBD2	TRBJ2-7	TGTGCCATGGGGAAGGTGGCGGGAGGGGCGAGAGAGCAGTACTTC	CAMGKVAGGAREQYF
TRBV6-6	-	TRBD1	TRBJ2-3	TGTGCCAGCAGTCGGGACAGGGGATCTGTGGATACGCAGTATTTT	CASSRDRGSVDTQYF
TRBV30	-	TRBD1	TRBJ1-2	TGTGCCTGGAGGTTCGACAGGGGCTATGGCTACACCTTC	CAWRFDRGYGYTF
TRBV28	-	TRBD2	TRBJ2-2	TGTGCCAGCAACCAACTAGCGGGGAACACCGGGGAGCTGTTTTTT	CASNQLAGNTGELFF
TRBV29-1	-	TRBD2	TRBJ2-1	TGCAGCGTTGGTCCCCATAGCGGGGTGAGCTACAATGAGCAGTTCTTC	CSVGPHSGVSYNEQFF
TRBV7-3	-	-	TRBJ2-1	TGTGCCAGCAGCAGCAGGGGGGTGGAATACAATGAGCAGTTCTTC	CASSSRGVEYNEQFF
TRBV7-9	-	-	TRBJ1-3	TGTGCCAGCAGCTTCTATGCTGTTGAGAGCTCTGGAAACACCATATATTTT	CASSFYAVESSGNTIYF
TRBV9	-	-	TRBJ2-7	TGTGCCAGCAGCGTCGCCACAGGGTACTCCTACGAGCAGTACTTC	CASSVATGYSYEQYF
TRBV20-1	-	-	TRBJ1-5	TGCAGTTCGGGGAGTACCCAGCCCCAGCATTTT	CSSGSTQPQHF
TRBV7-2	-	-	TRBJ1-3	TGTGCCAGCAGCCCCGACGGGGAGGTTGGAAACACCATATATTTT	CASSPDGEVGNTIYF
TRBV7-3	-	TRBD2	TRBJ2-1	TGTGCCAGCAGCTTCTGGGGGGGACCTTACAATGAGCAGTTCTTC	CASSFWGGPYNEQFF
TRBV5-1	-	-	TRBJ1-2	TGCGCCAGCAGTTACCAAGGGGCGCGGGACCGAGCTAACTATGGCTACACCTTC	CASSYQGARDRANYGYTF
TRBV19	-	TRBD2	TRBJ2-7	TGTGCCAGTAGAAAAGCGGGAGTCGGCGAGCAGTACTTC	CASRKAGVGEQYF
TRBV29-1	-	-	TRBJ1-1	TGCAGCGTTAGCAGGGCCTCCGCCACTGAAGCTTTCTTT	CSVSRASATEAFF
TRBV2	-	TRBD1	TRBJ1-1	TGTGCCAGCAGCCCCCGACAGGGCAACACTGAAGCTTTCTTT	CASSPRQGNTEAFF
TRBV27	-	-	TRBJ1-2	TGTGCCAGCAGTTTAACCAAGGACAGACTCTATGGCTACACCTTC	CASSLTKDRLYGYTF
TRBV6-5	-	-	TRBJ1-4	TGTGCCAGCAGTTCGGGAGGGACTAATGAAAAACTGTTTTTT	CASSSGGTNEKLFF
TRBV27	-	-	TRBJ2-1	TGTGCCAGCAGTTATTTATCGGCGGGGCACTACAATGAGCAGTTCTTC	CASSYLSAGHYNEQFF
TRBV11-2	-	-	TRBJ2-7	TGTGCCAGCAGCCGCCAAGGGGCAGGGGCACGCGAGCAGTACTTC	CASSRQGAGAREQYF
TRBV6-1	-	TRBD2	TRBJ2-4	TGTGCCAGCAGTGAACTTGCGGGAGACATTCAGTACTTC	CASSELAGDIQYF
TRBV5-1	-	TRBD2	TRBJ2-2	TGCGCCAGCAGCTTCTCGCACAGCGGGAGCGCCGGGGAGCTGTTTTTT	CASSFSHSGSAGELFF
TRBV7-2	-	-	TRBJ1-5	TGTGCCAGCAGCTTAGGGGGGGGTCAGGGTCAGCCCCAGCATTTT	CASSLGGGQGQPQHF
TRBV7-6	-	-	TRBJ2-7	TGTGCCAGCAGCTTAGGGGCCGGCAGGTTTTACGAGCAGTACTTC	CASSLGAGRFYEQYF
TRBV7-7	-	-	TRBJ2-5	TGTGCCAGCAGCCGGACTGCCTACCAAGAGACCCAGTACTTC	CASSRTAYQETQYF
TRBV14	-	TRBD2	TRBJ2-3	TGTGCCAGCAGCCCGTTTAGACTAGCGGGGATCACAGATACGCAGTATTTT	CASSPFRLAGITDTQYF
TRBV28	-	-	TRBJ2-7	TGTGCCAGCAGTTTGACCAGGGGCCCCACCTACGAGCAGTACTTC	CASSLTRGPTYEQYF
TRBV5-3	-	TRBD1	TRBJ1-5	TGTGCCAGAAGCTCCGCCAGGGGGCGGCCTTTCCATCAGCCCCAGCATTTT	CARSSARGRPFHQPQHF
TRBV7-9	-	TRBD1	TRBJ1-1	TGTGCCAGCAGCTTAGTGGGACAGGGGAACACTGAAGCTTTCTTT	CASSLVGQGNTEAFF
TRBV5-1	-	-	TRBJ1-1	TGCGCCAGCAGCTTGTATCAGGGGAACACTGAAGCTTTCTTT	CASSLYQGNTEAFF
TRBV28	-	-	TRBJ2-7	TGTGCCAGCAGTTTGCGGTCAGCATCCGGCTACGAGCAGTACTTC	CASSLRSASGYEQYF
TRBV6-1	once	-	TRBJ2-3	TGTGCCAGCAGGCAGCTGGGCCCAGATACGCAGTATTTT	CASRQLGPDTQYF
TRBV5-1	-	TRBD2	TRBJ2-7	TGCGCCAGCAGCGGGGGACTAGCGGGAGCTGTAGGCGAACGGCAGTACTTC	CASSGGLAGAVGERQYF
TRBV7-2	-	-	TRBJ2-2	TGTGCCAGCAGCTTAGCGGCAACCGGGGAGCTGTTTTTT	CASSLAATGELFF
TRBV28	-	-	TRBJ1-4	TGTGCCAGCAGTTTACCAGGTCTTGGGGAAAAACTGTTTTTT	CASSLPGLGEKLFF
TRBV10-3	-	-	TRBJ1-1	TGTGCCACGACTTCGAAAGATTGGAACACTGAAGCTTTCTTT	CATTSKDWNTEAFF
TRBV5-1	-	-	TRBJ1-1	TGCGCCAGCAGCTTCGGTGGGGCAGACACTGAAGCTTTCTTT	CASSFGGADTEAFF
TRBV27	-	TRBD2	TRBJ2-5	TGTGCCAGCGGACTAGCGGGGGAAGAGACCCAGTACTTC	CASGLAGEETQYF
TRBV19	-	-	TRBJ1-5	TGTGCCAGTAGTATAGTTGCAGATCAGCCCCAGCATTTT	CASSIVADQPQHF
TRBV18	once	TRBD1	TRBJ1-2	TGTGCCAGCTCACGGACAGGGGATTTTCACTATGGCTACACCTTC	CASSRTGDFHYGYTF
TRBV5-6	-	-	TRBJ2-3	TGTGCCAGCAGTTTGGGCACAGGGATAGCAGATACGCAGTATTTT	CASSLGTGIADTQYF
TRBV9	-	TRBD1	TRBJ2-3	TGTGCCAGCAGCGTTACGACAGGGAGCACAGATACGCAGTATTTT	CASSVTTGSTDTQYF
TRBV5-1	-	TRBD1	TRBJ2-7	TGCGCCAGCAGCTTGGCCTCTCGGGCCCGACAGGGCTCCTACGAGCAGTACTTC	CASSLASRARQGSYEQYF
TRBV19	-	-	TRBJ2-2	TGTGCCAGTACCATAGACAGGATAGCCGGGGAGCTGTTTTTT	CASTIDRIAGELFF
TRBV5-1	-	TRBD1	TRBJ1-1	TGCGCCAGCAGCTTAGGCGGGACAGGGCTAGTATACACTGAAGCTTTCTTT	CASSLGGTGLVYTEAFF
TRBV27	-	-	TRBJ1-6	TGTGCCAGCAGTTTATCTAGAAGTAATTCACCCCTCCACTTT	CASSLSRSNSPLHF
TRBV6-5	-	-	TRBJ1-1	TGTGCCAGCAGTTATAATGCGGGGGGAGACACTGAAGCTTTCTTT	CASSYNAGGDTEAFF
TRBV28	-	-	TRBJ2-3	TGTGCCAGCAGTTCCAGCAAAGCGCCTAGCACAGATACGCAGTATTTT	CASSSSKAPSTDTQYF
TRBV5-1	-	-	TRBJ2-7	TGCGCCAGCAGCTTGGGACTCATCGCCGGGACAAGCCCCTACGAGCAGTACTTC	CASSLGLIAGTSPYEQYF
TRBV23-1	-	TRBD1	TRBJ2-4	TGCGCCAGCAGTGACAGGGCTGGCAAAAACATTCAGTACTTC	CASSDRAGKNIQYF
TRBV27	-	TRBD2	TRBJ2-7	TGTGCCAGCAGTTCTAGCGGGCAAACCTACGAGCAGTACTTC	CASSSSGQTYEQYF
TRBV29-1	-	-	TRBJ2-7	TGCAGCGTTGTTACGAGCGAGCAGTACTTC	CSVVTSEQYF
TRBV5-4	-	TRBD1	TRBJ2-3	TGTGCCAGCAGCCTAGGACAGGCGAGCACAGATACGCAGTATTTT	CASSLGQASTDTQYF
TRBV27	once	-	TRBJ2-2	TGTGCCAGCAGTTTCAGCAGGGGTAACGCCGGGGAGCTGTTTTTT	CASSFSRGNAGELFF
TRBV9	-	TRBD2	TRBJ2-7	TGTGCCAGCAGCGGAGGACTAGCGAAGGGCGAGCAGTACTTC	CASSGGLAKGEQYF
TRBV7-2	-	TRBD1	TRBJ1-2	TGTGCCAGCAGTTATGGTCAGGACAGGGGTTATGGCTACACCTTC	CASSYGQDRGYGYTF
TRBV7-8	-	-	TRBJ2-7	TGTGCCAGCAGCTTAGCGGGTGACAGGGACTTCGACGAGCAGTACTTC	CASSLAGDRDFDEQYF